A selection of T cell receptor beta chains follows, all from one sample in a study of blood T cell repertoires in COVID-19. Profiled with immunoSEQ multiplex PCR; TCRdb holds only in-frame clones, not every one. The table has around 200,000 clones, approximately 75% seen once. The sample consisted of PBMCs or T cells enriched from blood (not recorded which). Receptors originate from a man aged 40-49 years who had recovered from COVID-19. CDR3s include the opening cysteine and the closing phenylalanine or tryptophan. D genes are given only for firm matches. For some rows the clone size is stated as once, few or many, or as a class when expanded; others skip it.

j_gene,d_gene,v_gene,abundance,CDR3nt,CDR3aa
TRBJ1-5,TRBD1,TRBV10-1,few,TGCGCCAGCAGTGAGGGTAAGGGACAGGGAGAGAGGTGGGGCAATCAGCCCCAGCATTTT,CASSEGKGQGERWGNQPQHF
TRBJ2-7,TRBD2,TRBV10-2,once,TGCGCCGGGGGAGCGGGAGGTCCCTACGAGCAGTACTTC,CAGGAGGPYEQYF
TRBJ1-1,.,TRBV5-4,.,TGTGCCAGCAGCTTGGCAAGCGGGAGGGAAGCTTTCTTT,CASSLASGREAFF
TRBJ2-7,.,TRBV5-4,.,TGTGCCAGCAGCTTGCGTACGGGAGAGTTGTACGAGCAGTACTTC,CASSLRTGELYEQYF
TRBJ2-7,TRBD2,TRBV30,once,TGTGCCTGGAGCTCGAAGCGGGGGTCTTCTGGCTACGAGCAGTACTTC,CAWSSKRGSSGYEQYF
TRBJ1-2,.,TRBV19,once,TGTGCCAGTAGCACTAATACAGGGATCCCCAACTATGGCTACACCTTC,CASSTNTGIPNYGYTF
TRBJ2-1,TRBD2,TRBV3-1/TRBV3-2,.,TGTGCCAGCAGCCAACGTGTAAGCGGGAGGATCAATGAGCAGTTCTTC,CASSQRVSGRINEQFF
TRBJ1-5,.,TRBV24-1,.,TGTGCCACCAGTGATCCGAGGGGCGGGGGGCTCCATCAGCCCCAGCATTTT,CATSDPRGGGLHQPQHF
TRBJ2-2,.,TRBV29-1,.,TGCAGCGTTGAGCGTTTCGCGAACACCGGGGAGCTGTTTTTT,CSVERFANTGELFF
TRBJ1-1,TRBD1,TRBV7-9,.,TGTGCCAGCATTGCCGGGACAGGGAGGATGAACACTGAAGCTTTCTTT,CASIAGTGRMNTEAFF
TRBJ1-1,.,TRBV11-2,.,TGTGCCAGCAGCCTCCAGACGGGAATGAACACTGAAGCTTTCTTT,CASSLQTGMNTEAFF